This paragraph covers one TCR beta chain sequence. This specimen belongs to a study of blood T cell repertoires in COVID-19. As for the study in general: PBMCs, B-cell-depleted T cells, or T cells provided the cDNA or gDNA that made up the material.

V shed 3 bases and J shed 5 bases, with 13 bases lying between them. In germline, CDR1 is LNHDA, CDR2 SQIVND (reference sequence). There are 15 residues in the CDR3. It was during active infection that Seattle patients were enrolled and then longitudinally followed. In the original analysis: Nucleated cell counts were estimated from reference gene primer amplification. The protocol was immunoSEQ multiplex PCR, while the TCRdb copy is restricted to in-frame clones and leaves out a portion. V, J and clone size reflect that table, while D and trimming were determined from the DNA. The sample has about 69,000 clones, about 80% seen once.

V is TRBV19 and J is TRBJ1-4, with a weak D call TRBD1 (6 bases). The TCR was taken from a man aged 45-60 years with COVID-19, enrolled during active disease. Input material: peripheral blood. The CDR3 coding sequence is TGTGCCAGTAGTATGGAGACAGGAGGAAATGAAAAACTGTTTTTT. It yields the protein CASSMETGGNEKLFF.